Listed here are 29 T cell receptor beta chains from one sample, sequenced in a study of shared clonotypes between healthy human individuals. TCRdb keeps only in-frame clones here, not all; method: immunoSEQ multiplex PCR. The sample includes 300,000 to 400,000 clones, roughly 80% seen only once; the top ten take 10%. Source material: memory CD4+ T cells sorted from blood. Stated subset: CD45RA-negative fraction. These TCRs come from a man younger than 40 in good health.

V gene TRBV10-3 combines with J gene TRBJ2-3; 11 bases line up with TRBD2. Trimming at V came to 0 bases and at J to 6 bases, leaving 5 bases not matched to a gene. Germline V gene data show CDR1 as ENHRY and CDR2 as SYGVKD. CDR3 size: 16 residues. Here the CDR3 reads CAISESASGRYDTQYF. The CDR3 nucleotides are TGTGCCATCAGTGAGTCGGCTAGCGGGAGGTACGATACGCAGTATTTT.

V gene TRBV7-9 combines with J gene TRBJ2-7; D call uncertain. There are 14 residues in the CDR3. Germline V CDR1 and CDR2: SEHNR, FQNEAQ (reference sequence). The V and J ends lost 2 bases and 1 base respectively, with 9 bases between them. The CDR3 DNA reads as TGTGCCAGCAGCTTACTGAGAGTTTCCTACGAGCAGTACTTC. Encoded protein: CASSLLRVSYEQYF.

The V call is TRBV27, the J call TRBJ2-2, with 8 positions matching TRBD1. The trim removed 4 bases at V and 4 bases at J, leaving 5 bases unmatched. Germline-derived CDR1 and CDR2 are MNHEY and SMNVEV (reference sequence). The CDR3 is 15 amino acids. The CDR3 protein is CASSSIQGATGELFF. The CDR3 coding sequence is TGTGCCAGCAGTTCAATCCAGGGGGCCACCGGGGAGCTGTTTTTT.

The chain joins TRBV27 to TRBJ2-3; no definite D call. V lost 3 bases and J lost 4, with 8 bases in between. Looked up from germline, CDR1 is MNHEY and CDR2 is SMNVEV (reference sequence). The CDR3 loop spans 13 amino acids. CDR3 sequence (DNA): TGTGCCAGCAGTTTTCCATGGGCAGATACGCAGTATTTT. This translates into CASSFPWADTQYF.

The V gene is TRBV18, the J gene TRBJ2-1, with TRBD1 identical over 7 bases. Germline lookup yields CDR1 KGHSH and CDR2 LQKENI. This CDR3 has 15 residues. Trimming cost V 1 base and J 4 bases; bases outside gene matches: 4. CDR3 sequence reads: CASSPLGGAYNEQFF. The CDR3 nucleotides read TGTGCCAGCTCACCACTAGGGGGCGCATACAATGAGCAGTTCTTC.

The chain is built from TRBV6-1 and TRBJ2-7; 11 nucleotides line up with TRBD1. This CDR3 is built from 14 residues. Germline V gene data show CDR1 as MNHNS and CDR2 as SASEGT. V trimming: 3 bases; J trimming: 6 bases; junction bases outside the gene matches: 4. The CDR3 bases are TGTGCCAGCAGTGAGCTGGGGACAGGGGGCGAGCAGTACTTC. Amino acids: CASSELGTGGEQYF.

This clone was seen ten or more times. V and J are TRBV2 and TRBJ2-7; D call uncertain. The germline gives CDR1 SNHLY, CDR2 FYNNEI. Deletions cut 3 bases from V and 9 bases from J, with 0 bases between. The CDR3 extends over 8 amino acids. CDR3 amino acids: CASSEQYF. Written as DNA, the CDR3 is TGTGCCAGCAGTGAGCAGTACTTC.

The chain carries TRBV5-4 and TRBJ1-2, with D possibly matching TRBD1 (5 bases). The germline CDR1 and CDR2 sequences are SGHNT and YYREEE (reference sequence). The V gene lost 0 bases and the J gene lost 4 bases, with 16 bases spanning the gap. The CDR3 covers 16 residues. The CDR3 sequence is CASSLGGDGRLYGYTF. The CDR3 nucleotides are TGTGCCAGCAGCTTGGGTGGGGACGGCCGCCTCTATGGCTACACCTTC.

Comment on this clone: This is likely an artifact of a read error, given a far larger clone one base away. The CDR3 loop reads CASSVDGERKGYTF. CDR3 sequence (DNA): TGTGCCAGCAGCGTAGATGGGGAGCGCAAGGGCTACACCTTC. The chain links TRBV9 to TRBJ1-2; D remains unclear. CDR1 SGDLS and CDR2 YYNGEE come from the germline V gene. V lost 0 bases and J lost 8, with 14 bases in between. This CDR3 has 14 residues.

The chain has TRBV13 and TRBJ2-5; 9 bases are a match to TRBD1. CDR3 size: 16 residues. Germline loops: CDR1 PRHDT, CDR2 FYEKMQ (reference sequence). The V gene end was trimmed by 0 bases and the J gene end by 4 bases; junction bases not matched to a gene: 6. CDR3 sequence reads: CASSLGGGTGSETQYF. The CDR3 DNA reads as TGTGCCAGCAGCTTAGGCGGGGGGACAGGGTCAGAGACCCAGTACTTC. Filled out from reference TRBV13 and TRBJ2-5, the complete variable domain reads AAGVIQSPRHLIKEKRETATLKCYPIPRHDTVYWYQQGPGQDPQFLISFYEKMQSDKGSIPDRFSAQQFSDYHSELNMSSLELGDSALYFCASSLGGGTGSETQYFGPGTRLLVL.

This chain connects TRBV30 to TRBJ2-7; D possibly corresponds to TRBD1 (6 bases). Trimming shortened V by 1 base and J by 1 base, and 20 bases separated the two germline ends. The CDR3 spans 17 residues. Germline V gene lookup returns CDR1 GTSNPN and CDR2 SVGIG (reference sequence). CDR3: CAWSGRTGTPWSYEQYF. CDR3 DNA sequence: TGTGCCTGGAGTGGCCGGACCGGGACACCCTGGTCCTACGAGCAGTACTTC.

V usage is TRBV7-9 and J usage is TRBJ2-2, with 7 bases that match TRBD1. Per germline, CDR1 SEHNR and CDR2 FQNEAQ (reference sequence). The CDR3 is 15 residues long. Trimming at V came to 4 bases and at J to 3 bases, leaving 5 bases not matched to a gene. The DNA for the CDR3 is TGTGCCAGCAGCTCGACAGGGAGCTACACCGGGGAGCTGTTTTTT. It specifies CASSSTGSYTGELFF.

V and J are TRBV5-1 and TRBJ2-3, with D perhaps matching TRBD1 (5 bases). The CDR3 is 16 amino acids. CDR1 is SGHRS and CDR2 is YFSETQ in the germline V gene. V lost 5 bases to trimming and J lost 0 bases, with 16 bases between them. CDR3 sequence (DNA): TGCGCCAGCAGTTCTACCTTGGCAGGGAGCACAGATACGCAGTATTTT. It encodes CASSSTLAGSTDTQYF. The variable domain in full, with the rest retrieved from reference TRBV5-1 and TRBJ2-3, is KAGVTQTPRYLIKTRGQQVTLSCSPISGHRSVSWYQQTPGQGLQFLFEYFSETQRNKGNFPGRFSGRQFSNSRSEMNVSTLELGDSALYLCASSSTLAGSTDTQYFGPGTRLTVL.

This clone was seen only a few times. The chain joins TRBV6-6 to TRBJ2-7; TRBD2 aligns across 7 bases. V lost 10 bases to trimming and J lost 2 bases; unmatched junction nucleotides: 11. Germline V gives CDR1 MNHNY, CDR2 SVGAGI (reference sequence). The CDR3 length is 14 residues. The CDR3 DNA reads as TGTGCCACGACCCGGGGGGTGGGTGCCTACGAGCAGTACTTC. It encodes CATTRGVGAYEQYF.

The chain uses TRBV6-5 and TRBJ1-1; 7 bases line up with TRBD1. V lost 6 bases and J lost 6; bases outside the gene matches: 10. Germline V gives CDR1 MNHEY, CDR2 SVGAGI. The CDR3 loop spans 14 amino acids. The CDR3 loop is CASRHQQGIAEAFF. CDR3 in DNA: TGTGCCAGCAGACATCAACAGGGGATCGCTGAAGCTTTCTTT.

This clone has a handful of counts. J is TRBJ2-3 and V is TRBV18; D gene uncertain. CDR1 and CDR2 from the germline V gene are KGHSH and LQKENI. With 4 bases removed from V and 2 bases from J, the gap between germline ends came to 13 bases. CDR3 length: 15 residues. The CDR3 nucleotides are TGTGCCAGCTCACAACGGGTTGACTCCACAGATACGCAGTATTTT. Translation: CASSQRVDSTDTQYF.

CDR3 residues: CASSAATGEKLFF. The CDR3 DNA sequence: TGTGCCAGCAGTGCGGCAACCGGTGAAAAACTGTTTTTT. This sequence joins TRBV2 and TRBJ1-4; D ambiguous. This CDR3 is built from 13 residues. Germline assignment: CDR1 SNHLY and CDR2 FYNNEI. Trimming removed 4 bases at V and 7 bases at J, with 10 bases between.

V usage is TRBV2 and J usage is TRBJ1-2; a possible D gene is TRBD1 (6 bases). V was shortened by 7 bases and J by 4 bases, with 19 bases between the two germline ends. The CDR3 is made up of 15 amino acids. Germline V gene lookup returns CDR1 SNHLY and CDR2 FYNNEI. The CDR3 DNA is TGTGCCAGCACTCTAGAGCCAAAGGGGGGCTATGGCTACACCTTC. Translated: CASTLEPKGGYGYTF.

This clone was found a few times. The chain recombines TRBV7-9 with TRBJ1-5; D unresolved. V lost 2 bases, J lost 7 bases, and 6 bases lay in between. The V gene's germline CDR1 is SEHNR and CDR2 FQNEAQ (reference sequence). The CDR3 is 12 residues long. The CDR3 region is CASSLFWQPQHF. CDR3 nucleotide sequence: TGTGCCAGCAGCTTATTCTGGCAGCCCCAGCATTTT. The complete variable domain, with remaining parts taken from reference TRBV7-9 and TRBJ1-5, reads DTGVSQNPRHKITKRGQNVTFRCDPISEHNRLYWYRQTLGQGPEFLTYFQNEAQLEKSRLLSDRFSAERPKGSFSTLEIQRTEQGDSAMYLCASSLFWQPQHFGDGTRLSIL.

The genes are TRBV6-5 and TRBJ2-7, with 7 bases identical to TRBD1. Germline V lookup: CDR1 MNHEY, CDR2 SVGAGI. V shed 6 bases and J 0 bases; nucleotides not matched to a gene: 2. CDR3 length: 13 amino acids. CDR3 in amino acids: CASRRQGSYEQYF. The CDR3 coding sequence is TGTGCCAGCAGGAGACAGGGCTCCTACGAGCAGTACTTC.

This sequence joins TRBV7-2 and TRBJ1-3, with D hard to call. Trimming pared 5 bases from V and 0 bases from J, leaving 11 bases between. The CDR3 is made up of 15 amino acids. Germline assignment: CDR1 SGHTA and CDR2 FQGNSA. CDR3 bases: TGTGCCAGCAGCCGTCAGAGCGACTCTGGAAACACCATATATTTT. Residues: CASSRQSDSGNTIYF.

The rearrangement joins TRBV7-9 to TRBJ2-1; 16 nucleotides match TRBD2. The CDR3 spans 19 residues. V shed 7 bases, J shed 1 base, and the junction held 10 bases outside the gene matches. The germline CDR1 and CDR2 sequences are SEHNR and FQNEAQ (reference sequence). In DNA, the CDR3 is TGTGCCAGCAAAGGGACTAGCGGGAGGGAAAGCTTTTCCTACAATGAGCAGTTCTTC. It translates to CASKGTSGRESFSYNEQFF.

This clone was found once. The genes are TRBV11-2 and TRBJ2-3; tentatively, D is TRBD2 (6 bases). The CDR3 is made up of 13 amino acids. V was cut by 6 bases and J by 8 bases, with 15 bases left in between. The V gene's germline CDR1 is SGHAT and CDR2 FQNNGV. The CDR3 spells CASRGTGGATQYF. Written as DNA, the CDR3 is TGTGCCAGCAGGGGGACTGGAGGGGCTACGCAGTATTTT. The full variable domain, completed using reference TRBV11-2 and TRBJ2-3, is EAGVAQSPRYKIIEKRQSVAFWCNPISGHATLYWYQQILGQGPKLLIQFQNNGVVDDSQLPKDRFSAERLKGVDSTLKIQPAKLEDSAVYLCASRGTGGATQYFGPGTRLTVL.

The CDR3 region has the DNA TGTGCCAGCAGGGGAAATACCGTCCTCCAAGAGACCCAGTACTTC. This encodes CASRGNTVLQETQYF. This sequence joins TRBV2 and TRBJ2-5, with no clear D. Germline assignment: CDR1 SNHLY and CDR2 FYNNEI. This CDR3 has 15 amino acids. The V end was cut by 6 bases, the J end by 1 base, with 15 bases between.

This rearrangement joins TRBV28 to TRBJ2-5; TRBD1 might be the D (6 bases). Looked up from germline, CDR1 is MDHEN and CDR2 is SYDVKM. The CDR3 contains 12 residues. V lost 6 bases and J lost 9, with 14 bases in between. The CDR3 sequence is CASSPGQRAQYF. CDR3 coding DNA: TGTGCCAGCAGCCCTGGACAGAGGGCCCAGTACTTC.

This clone was counted many times. J is TRBJ2-2 and V is TRBV19, with D perhaps TRBD2 (5 bases). The CDR3 contains 15 residues. Deletions cut 7 bases from V and 2 bases from J, with 14 bases between. Germline CDR1 LNHDA, CDR2 SQIVND (reference sequence). CDR3 coding DNA: TGTGCCAGTAAGTTCGGACTCCAAAACACCGGGGAGCTGTTTTTT. Translated: CASKFGLQNTGELFF.

The rearrangement uses TRBV4-1 and TRBJ2-2; D might be TRBD2 (5 bases). The germline V gene encodes CDR1 MGHRA and CDR2 YSYEKL. Trimming stripped 0 bases from V and 3 bases from J, with 17 bases between. This CDR3 comprises 18 residues. The CDR3 nucleotides are TGCGCCAGCAGCCAAGATCGTCGACTATCTGGTTACACCGGGGAGCTGTTTTTT. As protein: CASSQDRRLSGYTGELFF.

A single count supports this clone. This chain uses TRBV11-2 with TRBJ2-1; D possibly matches TRBD1 or TRBD2 (5 bases each). The CDR3 runs to 19 residues. V dropped 4 bases and J dropped 8 bases, with 30 bases sitting between them. The V gene's germline CDR1 is SGHAT and CDR2 FQNNGV. The CDR3 DNA sequence: TGTGCCAGCAGCTGGGGCCTTCCGTCGGGGAACACTCCCAGAGATGAGCAGTTCTTC. The encoded protein is CASSWGLPSGNTPRDEQFF.

The genes are TRBV28 and TRBJ2-1; D may be TRBD2 (6 bases). V was shortened by 3 bases and J by 15 bases, with 15 bases between the two germline ends. CDR1 and CDR2 from the germline V gene are MDHEN and SYDVKM. The CDR3 extends over 12 amino acids. In nucleotides, the CDR3 is TGTGCCAGCAGTTTGAATCGGAGGGGATGGTTCTTC. The encoded protein is CASSLNRRGWFF.